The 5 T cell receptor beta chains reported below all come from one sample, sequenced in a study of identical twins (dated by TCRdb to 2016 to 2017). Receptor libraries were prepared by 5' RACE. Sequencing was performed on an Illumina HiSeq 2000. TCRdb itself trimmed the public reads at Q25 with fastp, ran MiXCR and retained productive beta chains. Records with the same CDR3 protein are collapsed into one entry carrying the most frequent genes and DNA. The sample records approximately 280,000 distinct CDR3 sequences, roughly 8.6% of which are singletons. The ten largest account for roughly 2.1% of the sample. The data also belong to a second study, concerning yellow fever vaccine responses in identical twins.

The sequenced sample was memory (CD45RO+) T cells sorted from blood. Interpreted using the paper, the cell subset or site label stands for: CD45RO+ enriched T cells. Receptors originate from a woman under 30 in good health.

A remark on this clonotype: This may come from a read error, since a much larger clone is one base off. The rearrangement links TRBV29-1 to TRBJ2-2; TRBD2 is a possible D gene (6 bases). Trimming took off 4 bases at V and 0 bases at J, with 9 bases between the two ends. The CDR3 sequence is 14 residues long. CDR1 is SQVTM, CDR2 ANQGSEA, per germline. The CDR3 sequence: CSVGGIANTGELFF. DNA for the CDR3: TGCAGCGTTGGCGGGATAGCGAACACCGGGGAGCTGTTTTTT.

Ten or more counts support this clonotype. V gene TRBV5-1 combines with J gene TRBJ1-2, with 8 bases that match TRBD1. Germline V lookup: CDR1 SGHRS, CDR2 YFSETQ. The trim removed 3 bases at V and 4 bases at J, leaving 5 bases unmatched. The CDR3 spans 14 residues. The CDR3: CASSSGQGSYGYTF. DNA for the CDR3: TGCGCCAGCAGCTCCGGACAGGGTAGCTATGGCTACACCTTC.

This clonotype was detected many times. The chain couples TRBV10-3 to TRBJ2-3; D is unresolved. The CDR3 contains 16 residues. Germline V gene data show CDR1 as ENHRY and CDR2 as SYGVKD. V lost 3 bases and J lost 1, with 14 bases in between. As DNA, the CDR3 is TGTGCCATCAGTGACAGCGTATCCCCAGGCACAGATACGCAGTATTTT. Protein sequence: CAISDSVSPGTDTQYF.

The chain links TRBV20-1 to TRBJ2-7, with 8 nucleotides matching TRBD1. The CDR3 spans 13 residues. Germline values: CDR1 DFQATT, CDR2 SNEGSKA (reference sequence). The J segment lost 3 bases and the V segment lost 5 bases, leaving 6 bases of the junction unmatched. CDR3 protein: CSAYRDRSYEQYF. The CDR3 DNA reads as TGCAGTGCTTACCGGGACAGGAGCTACGAGCAGTACTTC.

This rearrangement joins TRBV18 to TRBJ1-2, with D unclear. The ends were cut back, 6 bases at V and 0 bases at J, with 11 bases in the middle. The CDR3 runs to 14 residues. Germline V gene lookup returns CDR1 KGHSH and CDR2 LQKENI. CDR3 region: CASSYRAPNYGYTF. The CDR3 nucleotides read TGTGCCAGCTCCTACAGAGCCCCTAACTATGGCTACACCTTC.